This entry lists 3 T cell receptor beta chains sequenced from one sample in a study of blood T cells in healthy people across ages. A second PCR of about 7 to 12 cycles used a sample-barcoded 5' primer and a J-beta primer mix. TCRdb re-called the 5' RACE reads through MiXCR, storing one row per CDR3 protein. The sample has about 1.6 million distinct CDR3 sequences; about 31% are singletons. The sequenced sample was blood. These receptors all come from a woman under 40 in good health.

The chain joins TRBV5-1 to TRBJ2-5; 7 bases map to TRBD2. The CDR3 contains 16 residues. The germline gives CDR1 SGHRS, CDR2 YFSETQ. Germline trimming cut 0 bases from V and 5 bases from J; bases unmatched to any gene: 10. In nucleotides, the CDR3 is TGCGCCAGCAGCTTGGCTGCGGGAGAGGTTTTGGAGACCCAGTACTTC. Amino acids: CASSLAAGEVLETQYF.

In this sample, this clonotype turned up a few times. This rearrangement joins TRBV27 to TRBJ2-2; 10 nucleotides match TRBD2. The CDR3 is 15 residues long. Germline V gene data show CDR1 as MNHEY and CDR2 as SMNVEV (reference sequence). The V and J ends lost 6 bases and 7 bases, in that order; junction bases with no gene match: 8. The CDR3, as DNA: TGTGCCAGCAGGATCTCTAGCGGGAGCGGCGGGGAGCTGTTTTTT. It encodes CASRISSGSGGELFF.

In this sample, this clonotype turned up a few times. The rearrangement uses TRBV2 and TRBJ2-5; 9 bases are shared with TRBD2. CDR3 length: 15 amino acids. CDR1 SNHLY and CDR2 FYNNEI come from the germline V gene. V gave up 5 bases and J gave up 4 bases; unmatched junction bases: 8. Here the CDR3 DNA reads TGTGCCAGCAGTTTAGCGGGAGCGAGGATAGAGACCCAGTACTTC. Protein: CASSLAGARIETQYF.